This TCR beta chain was recorded in a study of control samples from healthy donors and cancer patients. Repertoires were generated with immunoSEQ multiplex PCR, while TCRdb's copy carries only in-frame clones and drops some. This sample has tens of thousands of clones; around 86% occur once, and the top ten carry 0.95% to 1.5%. The receptor was derived from a woman in her forties or fifties in good health. Sequenced: blood.

The CDR3 reads CATAEWAGRQETQYF. DNA of the CDR3: TGTGCCACAGCAGAGTGGGCGGGACGGCAAGAGACCCAGTACTTC. V gene TRBV6-5 combines with J gene TRBJ2-5, with D perhaps matching TRBD2 (6 bases). The germline V gene has CDR1 MNHEY and CDR2 SVGAGI. This CDR3 spans 15 amino acids. V was cut by 10 bases and J by 2 bases, with 20 bases left in between.